Each of the 27 T cell receptor beta chains below was sequenced from the same sample in a study of blood T cell repertoires in COVID-19. Here immunoSEQ multiplex PCR was the method, and the copy in TCRdb shows in-frame clones only, minus some. The table includes 140,000 or so clones, 80% to 90% detected once. The sample consisted of peripheral blood. These receptors came from a man aged 55 to 69 with active or convalescent COVID-19.

The chain links TRBV18 to TRBJ1-1; D uncertain. CDR1 is KGHSH and CDR2 is LQKENI in the germline V gene. The CDR3 loop spans 14 amino acids. Between the trimmed V and J ends, which lost 2 bases and 4 bases, there was a span of 11 bases. CDR3 loop: CASSPEGFTTEAFF. In nucleotides, the CDR3 is TGTGCCAGCTCACCAGAGGGTTTCACCACTGAAGCTTTCTTT.

This clone was counted once. The rearrangement links TRBV7-8 to TRBJ2-1, with D unclear. V gave up 5 bases and J gave up 8 bases, with 10 bases separating them. CDR3 length: 12 residues. Germline V CDR1 and CDR2: SGHVS, FQNEAQ. CDR3 nucleotide sequence: TGTGCCAGCAGCCCAAGGAGTCATGAGCAGTTCTTC. As protein: CASSPRSHEQFF.

CDR3 nucleotide sequence: TGCAGCGTGTCGACAGGGGGCTCTGGGGCCAACGTCCTGACTTTC. Residues: CSVSTGGSGANVLTF. This chain joins TRBV29-1 and TRBJ2-6, with 9 bases aligning to TRBD1. V lost 6 bases, J lost 0 bases, and 3 bases stayed unmatched. The germline V gene has CDR1 SQVTM and CDR2 ANQGSEA. This CDR3 is 15 amino acids long.

This rearrangement joins TRBV18 to TRBJ2-7; TRBD1 aligns across 12 bases. V lost 2 bases to trimming and J lost 10 bases; unmatched junction nucleotides: 9. CDR3 length equals 15 residues. The germline V gene encodes CDR1 KGHSH and CDR2 LQKENI. CDR3 amino acids: CASSPMPGTGGVQYF. Here the CDR3 DNA reads TGTGCCAGCTCACCAATGCCCGGGACAGGGGGCGTACAGTACTTC.

This chain joins TRBV3-1 (or the pseudogene TRBV3-2) and TRBJ2-2; TRBD2 might be the D (6 bases). Germline V gene data show CDR1 as LGHDT and CDR2 as YNNKEL (reference sequence). This CDR3 is built from 16 residues. V was cut by 4 bases and J by 1 base, with 13 bases left in between. As DNA, the CDR3 is TGTGCCAGCAGCCTCCCGCCCGGGGGGAACACCGGGGAGCTGTTTTTT. Protein sequence: CASSLPPGGNTGELFF.

The chain combines TRBV4-3 with TRBJ1-3; 7 bases agree with TRBD1. Germline V gives CDR1 LGHNA, CDR2 YSLEER. The length of the CDR3 is 14 residues. The V segment lost 4 bases and the J segment 4 bases; nucleotides outside the gene matches: 4. CDR3 in amino acids: CASSPGTVGNTIYF. CDR3 DNA sequence: TGCGCCAGCAGCCCCGGGACAGTCGGAAACACCATATATTTT.

J is TRBJ2-2 and V is TRBV5-1, with 7 nucleotides matching TRBD1. The CDR3 has 13 residues. The J segment lost 5 bases and the V segment lost 6 bases, leaving 4 bases of the junction unmatched. Germline CDR1 reads SGHRS; CDR2 reads YFSETQ. This CDR3 is CASIARGTGELFF. The CDR3, as DNA: TGCGCCAGCATCGCCAGGGGGACCGGGGAGCTGTTTTTT.

The V and J genes are TRBV29-1 and TRBJ2-7; the match to TRBD2 covers 10 bases. This CDR3 region has 15 residues. Unmatched junction bases numbered 7, after V lost 5 bases and J lost 0 bases. Germline CDR1 SQVTM, CDR2 ANQGSEA. Here the CDR3 reads CSVLKLAGLSYEQYF. The CDR3 DNA reads as TGCAGCGTTCTGAAACTAGCGGGGCTCTCCTACGAGCAGTACTTC.

This clone came up once. The rearrangement links TRBV7-2 to TRBJ1-2; D uncertain. The CDR3 contains 13 residues. V was pared by 1 base and J by 6 bases, with 9 bases between. Germline V gives CDR1 SGHTA, CDR2 FQGNSA. CDR3 in DNA: TGTGCCAGCAGCTTAGAGAGGGTGGATGGCTACACCTTC. As protein: CASSLERVDGYTF.

The chain recombines TRBV6-2 or TRBV6-3 with TRBJ1-2, with 7 bases identical to TRBD1. Germline V gives CDR1 MNHEY, CDR2 SVGEGT. V trimming: 5 bases; J trimming: 5 bases; junction bases outside the gene matches: 5. The CDR3 spans 13 residues. The DNA for the CDR3 is TGTGCCAGCAGTGGGGACAGCTTATATGGCTACACCTTC. This gives the protein CASSGDSLYGYTF.

Here the CDR3 reads CASSGYGGANYEQYF. In DNA, the CDR3 is TGTGCCAGCAGTGGTTACGGAGGAGCAAACTACGAGCAGTACTTC. The chain recombines TRBV28 with TRBJ2-7; weak D call: TRBD2 (5 bases). The length of the CDR3 is 15 residues. Germline V gives CDR1 MDHEN, CDR2 SYDVKM. The V end was cut by 5 bases, the J end by 3 bases, with 17 bases between.

The V gene is TRBV7-2, the J gene TRBJ1-5, with D possibly TRBD1 on 6 matching bases. Germline V lookup: CDR1 SGHTA, CDR2 FQGNSA. The CDR3 totals 13 residues. V lost 6 bases and J lost 3, with 9 bases in between. The chain's CDR3 is CASRQGPNQPQHF. DNA for the CDR3: TGTGCCAGCAGACAGGGTCCCAATCAGCCCCAGCATTTT.

This clone was seen only a few times. V and J are TRBV10-2 and TRBJ2-1; D is possibly TRBD1 (6 bases). The germline CDR1 and CDR2 sequences are WSHSY and SAAADI. The CDR3 loop spans 15 amino acids. The V end lost 3 bases, the J end lost 7 bases, and 16 bases lay between the germline ends. In nucleotides, the CDR3 is TGCGCCAGCAGTGATGGGGTGGGGGCAAGTAATGAGCAGTTCTTC. Translating gives CASSDGVGASNEQFF.

J is TRBJ1-5 and V is TRBV28; D gene ambiguous. Between the trimmed V and J ends, which lost 5 bases and 6 bases, there was a span of 11 bases. This CDR3 spans 13 amino acids. From germline, CDR1 is MDHEN and CDR2 SYDVKM. The CDR3: CASSKATLQPQHF. DNA of the CDR3: TGTGCCAGCAGTAAAGCTACTCTTCAGCCCCAGCATTTT.

The V call is TRBV28, the J call TRBJ1-6; D uncertain. Per the germline V gene, CDR1 is MDHEN and CDR2 is SYDVKM. Trimming removed 2 bases from V and 11 bases from J, with 7 bases in between. This CDR3 comprises 12 residues. The CDR3 DNA is TGTGCCAGCAGTTTAGGCAGGCCACCCCTCCACTTT. Protein product: CASSLGRPPLHF.

This chain uses TRBV6-6 with TRBJ2-7, with 8 bases fitting TRBD1. V shed 7 bases, J shed 4 bases, and the junction held 6 bases outside the gene matches. The CDR3 loop spans 13 amino acids. Per germline, CDR1 MNHNY and CDR2 SVGAGI (reference sequence). The CDR3 DNA is TGTGCCAGCACTTCAGGGGGCAGGTACGAGCAGTACTTC. Residues: CASTSGGRYEQYF.

The chain carries TRBV7-3 and TRBJ2-6; the D gene is possibly TRBD1 (6 bases). Germline V gene data show CDR1 as SGHTA and CDR2 as FQGTGA. This CDR3 comprises 16 residues. V lost 5 bases to trimming and J lost 0 bases, with 11 bases between them. The CDR3: CASSGQTSSGANVLTF. The CDR3 DNA reads as TGTGCCAGCAGCGGACAGACCAGCTCTGGGGCCAACGTCCTGACTTTC.

This clone was detected only a few times. The rearrangement joins TRBV27 to TRBJ2-7; 8 bases are shared with TRBD1. Germline V gives CDR1 MNHEY, CDR2 SMNVEV (reference sequence). V was clipped by 3 bases and J by 2 bases; unmatched bases: 3. The CDR3 totals 14 residues. CDR3 nucleotide sequence: TGTGCCAGCAGTTTCTCCAGGGGGCCCTACGAGCAGTACTTC. Protein product: CASSFSRGPYEQYF.

The chain employs TRBV5-1 and TRBJ2-2; a weak D match, TRBD2 (5 bases). CDR1 SGHRS and CDR2 YFSETQ come from the germline V gene. The V gene lost 0 bases and the J gene lost 4 bases, with 10 bases spanning the gap. The CDR3 sequence is 15 residues long. In DNA form, the CDR3 reads TGCGCCAGCAGCTTGGCCGCCAGCGGCACCGGGGAGCTGTTTTTT. It encodes CASSLAASGTGELFF.

This chain uses TRBV28 with TRBJ1-3, with TRBD1 identical over 8 bases. Germline V gene data show CDR1 as MDHEN and CDR2 as SYDVKM. V was clipped by 5 bases and J by 4 bases; unmatched bases: 7. The CDR3 runs 15 residues. This CDR3 reads CASSDQGARGNTIYF. As DNA, the CDR3 is TGTGCCAGCAGTGATCAGGGGGCGCGGGGAAACACCATATATTTT.

The chain recombines TRBV19 with TRBJ2-3; 8 nucleotides align to TRBD1. The V gene's germline CDR1 is LNHDA and CDR2 SQIVND (reference sequence). The CDR3 is 15 amino acids. The trim removed 7 bases at V and 0 bases at J, leaving 6 bases unmatched. CDR3 nucleotides: TGTGCCAGTAAAGTGGGACAGGTTAGCACAGATACGCAGTATTTT. Protein product: CASKVGQVSTDTQYF.

The J gene is TRBJ2-2, the V gene TRBV19; D might be TRBD2 (5 bases). The CDR3 consists of 15 residues. The V gene's germline CDR1 is LNHDA and CDR2 SQIVND (reference sequence). Trimming stripped 8 bases from V and 2 bases from J, with 15 bases between. The CDR3 coding sequence is TGTGCCAGTGTCCCGGTACGGGGTAACACCGGGGAGCTGTTTTTT. It encodes CASVPVRGNTGELFF.

A single count supports this clone. V usage is TRBV7-8 and J usage is TRBJ1-6; the match to TRBD1 covers 9 bases. This CDR3 spans 15 amino acids. J was trimmed by 7 bases and V by 1 base; bases with no gene match: 2. Germline assignment: CDR1 SGHVS and CDR2 FQNEAQ. The CDR3 reads CASSLGTGANSPLHF. CDR3 bases: TGTGCCAGCAGCTTAGGGACAGGGGCGAATTCACCCCTCCACTTT. Supplemented by reference TRBV7-8 and TRBJ1-6, the full variable domain reads GAGVSQSPRYKVAKRGQDVALRCDPISGHVSLFWYQQALGQGPEFLTYFQNEAQLDKSGLPSDRFFAERPEGSVSTLKIQRTQQEDSAVYLCASSLGTGANSPLHFGNGTRLTVT.

The J gene is TRBJ2-5, the V gene TRBV6-2 or TRBV6-3; D perhaps matches TRBD2 (6 bases). The CDR3 contains 14 residues. CDR1 MNHEY and CDR2 SVGEGT come from the germline V gene. V dropped 3 bases and J dropped 4 bases, with 12 bases sitting between them. For the CDR3, the DNA is TGTGCCAGCAGTTATACTAGCAAGCGAGAGACCCAGTACTTC. Its protein product is CASSYTSKRETQYF.

The count of this clone is one. The rearrangement joins TRBV9 to TRBJ2-2, with D uncertain. Germline-derived CDR1 and CDR2 are SGDLS and YYNGEE. V was trimmed by 3 bases and J by 8 bases, leaving 11 bases between them. CDR3 length equals 13 residues. The DNA of the CDR3 is TGTGCCAGCAGCGCGTTAGGAGTAGGGGAGCTGTTTTTT. As protein: CASSALGVGELFF.

This chain uses TRBV29-1 with TRBJ2-5; 9 bases are shared with TRBD1. Trimming at V came to 2 bases and at J to 13 bases, leaving 5 bases not matched to a gene. Germline loops: CDR1 SQVTM, CDR2 ANQGSEA. This CDR3 is built from 11 residues. In DNA, the CDR3 is TGCAGCGTTGAAACTAGGGGACAGGGGTACTTC. Protein product: CSVETRGQGYF. Full variable domain (missing parts from reference TRBV29-1 and TRBJ2-5): SAVISQKPSRDICQRGTSLTIQCQVDSQVTMMFWYRQQPGQSLTLIATANQGSEATYESGFVIDKFPISRPNLTFSTLTVSNMSPEDSSIYLCSVETRGQGYFGPGTRLLVL.

This clone was observed a few times. CDR3 protein: CASSSGRTGGNQPQHF. The CDR3 nucleotides are TGTGCCAGCAGCTCTGGGCGGACAGGGGGCAATCAGCCCCAGCATTTT. The chain has TRBV7-2 and TRBJ1-5, with TRBD1 matching 9 bases. CDR1 and CDR2 from the germline V gene are SGHTA and FQGNSA. The CDR3 covers 16 residues. The V gene end was trimmed by 4 bases and the J gene end by 2 bases; junction bases not matched to a gene: 6. Variable domain in full (rest from reference TRBV7-2 and TRBJ1-5): GAGVSQSPSNKVTEKGKDVELRCDPISGHTALYWYRQSLGQGLEFLIYFQGNSAPDKSGLPSDRFSAERTGGSVSTLTIQRTQQEDSAVYLCASSSGRTGGNQPQHFGDGTRLSIL.